The source of this T cell receptor beta chain is a study of blood T cell repertoires in COVID-19. Study as a whole: COVID-19 samples, acute and convalescent, were from the United States, Italy and Spain. Nucleic acid was either cDNA or gDNA, and it came from T cells, B-cell-depleted T cells, or PBMCs.

Germline CDR1 is MNHNY and CDR2 is SVGAGI (reference sequence). This CDR3 is built from 12 residues. Deletions cut 8 bases from V and 2 bases from J, with 7 bases between. As originally analysed: Amplification with reference gene primers provided the estimates of nucleated cell counts. TCRdb's copy holds only in-frame clones and misses some; the assay was immunoSEQ multiplex PCR. The V and J calls and clone size come from that table; D and trimming were worked out from the DNA. The sample holds some 47,000 clones; about 86% are singletons and the top ten take over 40%. Material for sequencing was peripheral blood. V gene TRBV6-6 combines with J gene TRBJ1-5; D gene unclear. The origin of this receptor is a human donor in a cohort sampled during active COVID-19. The CDR3 protein is CASVGGNQPQHF. For the CDR3, the DNA is TGTGCCAGCGTCGGTGGCAATCAGCCCCAGCATTTT.